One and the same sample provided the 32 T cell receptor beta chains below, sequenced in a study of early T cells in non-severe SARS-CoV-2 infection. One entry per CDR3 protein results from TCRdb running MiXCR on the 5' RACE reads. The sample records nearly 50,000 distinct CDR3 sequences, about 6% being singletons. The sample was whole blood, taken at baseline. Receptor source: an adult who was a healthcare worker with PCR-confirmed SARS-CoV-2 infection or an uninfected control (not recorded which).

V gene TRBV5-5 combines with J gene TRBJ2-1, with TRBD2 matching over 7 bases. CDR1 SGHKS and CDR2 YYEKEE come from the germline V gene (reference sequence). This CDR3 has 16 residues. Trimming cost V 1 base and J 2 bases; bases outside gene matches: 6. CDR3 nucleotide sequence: TGTGCCAGCAGCTTGTTTGCGGGAGTTACCTACAATGAGCAGTTCTTC. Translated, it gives CASSLFAGVTYNEQFF. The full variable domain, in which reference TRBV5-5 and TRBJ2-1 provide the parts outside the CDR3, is DAGVTQSPTHLIKTRGQQVTLRCSPISGHKSVSWYQQVLGQGPQFIFQYYEKEERGRGNFPDRFSARQFPNYSSELNVNALLLGDSALYLCASSLFAGVTYNEQFFGPGTRLTVL.

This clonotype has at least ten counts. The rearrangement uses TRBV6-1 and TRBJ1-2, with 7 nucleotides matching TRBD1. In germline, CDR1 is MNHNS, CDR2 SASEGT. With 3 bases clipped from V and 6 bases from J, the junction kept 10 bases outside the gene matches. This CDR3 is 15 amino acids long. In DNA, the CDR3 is TGTGCCAGCAGTGACCAGAGAGGGGGCCGAGATGGCTACACCTTC. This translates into CASSDQRGGRDGYTF.

The CDR3 sequence: CASSLDGGGGIQYF. Here the CDR3 DNA reads TGCGCCAGCAGCTTGGATGGAGGGGGAGGCATTCAGTACTTC. The chain has TRBV5-1 and TRBJ2-4; possibly TRBD1 or TRBD2 for D (6 bases each). The V end lost 0 bases, the J end lost 9 bases, and 13 bases lay between the germline ends. The germline V gene encodes CDR1 SGHRS and CDR2 YFSETQ. This CDR3 has 14 amino acids.

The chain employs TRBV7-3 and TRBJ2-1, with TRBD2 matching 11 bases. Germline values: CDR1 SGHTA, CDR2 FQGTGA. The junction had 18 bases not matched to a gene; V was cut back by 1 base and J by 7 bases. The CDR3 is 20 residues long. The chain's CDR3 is CASSLKEGKPSSGGHNEQFF. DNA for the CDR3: TGTGCCAGCAGCTTAAAAGAGGGGAAACCATCTAGCGGGGGGCATAATGAGCAGTTCTTC.

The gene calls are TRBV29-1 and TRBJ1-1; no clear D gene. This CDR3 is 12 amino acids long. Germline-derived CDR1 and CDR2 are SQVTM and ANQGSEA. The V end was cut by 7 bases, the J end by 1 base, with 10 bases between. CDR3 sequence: CSARPGNTEAFF. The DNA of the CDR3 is TGCAGCGCACGGCCGGGGAACACTGAAGCTTTCTTT. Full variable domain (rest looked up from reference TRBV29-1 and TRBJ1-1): SAVISQKPSRDICQRGTSLTIQCQVDSQVTMMFWYRQQPGQSLTLIATANQGSEATYESGFVIDKFPISRPNLTFSTLTVSNMSPEDSSIYLCSARPGNTEAFFGQGTRLTVV.

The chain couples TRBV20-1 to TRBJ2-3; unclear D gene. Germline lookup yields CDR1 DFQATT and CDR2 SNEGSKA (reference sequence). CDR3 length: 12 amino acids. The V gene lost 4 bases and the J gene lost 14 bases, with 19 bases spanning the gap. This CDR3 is CSANMKEPPGYF. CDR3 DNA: TGCAGTGCTAACATGAAGGAGCCCCCAGGGTATTTT.

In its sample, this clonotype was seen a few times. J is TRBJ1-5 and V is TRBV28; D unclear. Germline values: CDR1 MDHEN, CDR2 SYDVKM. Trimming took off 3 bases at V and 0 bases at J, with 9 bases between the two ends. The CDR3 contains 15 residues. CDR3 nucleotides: TGTGCCAGCAGTTTCGGGCAGAGTAGCAATCAGCCCCAGCATTTT. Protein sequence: CASSFGQSSNQPQHF.

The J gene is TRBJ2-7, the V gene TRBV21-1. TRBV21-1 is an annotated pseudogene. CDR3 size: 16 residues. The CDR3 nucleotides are TGTGCCAGCAGCAAAGGATACTCTGGCCAGACCTACGAGCAGTACTTC. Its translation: CASSKGYSGQTYEQYF.

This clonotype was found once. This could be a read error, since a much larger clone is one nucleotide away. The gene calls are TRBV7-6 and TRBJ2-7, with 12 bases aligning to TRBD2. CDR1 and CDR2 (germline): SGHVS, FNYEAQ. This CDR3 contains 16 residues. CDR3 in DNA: TGTGTCAGCAGCCGGACTAGCGGGATCGCCGTCTACGAGCAGTACTTC. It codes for CVSSRTSGIAVYEQYF.

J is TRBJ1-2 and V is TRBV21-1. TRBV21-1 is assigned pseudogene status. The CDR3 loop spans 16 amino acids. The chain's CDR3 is CASGTGLLTWTYGYTF. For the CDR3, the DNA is TGTGCCAGCGGGACGGGACTCCTAACCTGGACCTATGGCTACACCTTC.

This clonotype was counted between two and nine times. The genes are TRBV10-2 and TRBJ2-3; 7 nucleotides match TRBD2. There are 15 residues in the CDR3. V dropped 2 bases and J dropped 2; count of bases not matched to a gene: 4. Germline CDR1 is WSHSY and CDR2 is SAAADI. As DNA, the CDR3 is TGCGCCAGCAGTGAGGCTAGCGGACCCACAGATACGCAGTATTTT. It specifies CASSEASGPTDTQYF.

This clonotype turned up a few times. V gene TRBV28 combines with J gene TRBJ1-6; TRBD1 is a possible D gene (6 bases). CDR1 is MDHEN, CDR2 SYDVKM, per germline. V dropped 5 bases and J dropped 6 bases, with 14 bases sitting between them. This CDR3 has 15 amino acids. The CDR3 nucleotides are TGTGCCAGCAGTGCCTACAGGGTCAGTAATTCACCCCTCCACTTT. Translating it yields CASSAYRVSNSPLHF.

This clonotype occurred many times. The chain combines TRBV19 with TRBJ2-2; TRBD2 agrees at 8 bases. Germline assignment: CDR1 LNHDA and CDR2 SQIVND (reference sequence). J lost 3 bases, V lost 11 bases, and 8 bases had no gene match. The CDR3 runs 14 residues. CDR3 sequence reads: CASRTSGYTGELFF. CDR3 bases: TGTGCCTCACGTACTAGCGGATACACCGGGGAGCTGTTTTTT. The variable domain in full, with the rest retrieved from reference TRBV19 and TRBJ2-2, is DGGITQSPKYLFRKEGQNVTLSCEQNLNHDAMYWYRQDPGQGLRLIYYSQIVNDFQKGDIAEGYSVSREKKESFPLTVTSAQKNPTAFYLCASRTSGYTGELFFGEGSRLTVL.

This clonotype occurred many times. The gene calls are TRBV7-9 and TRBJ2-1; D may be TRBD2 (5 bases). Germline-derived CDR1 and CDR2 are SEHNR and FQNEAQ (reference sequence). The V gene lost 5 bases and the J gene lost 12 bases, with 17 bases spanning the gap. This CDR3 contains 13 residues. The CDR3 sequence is CASSPRLKEGQFF. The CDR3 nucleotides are TGTGCCAGCAGCCCCAGACTGAAAGAGGGGCAGTTCTTC.

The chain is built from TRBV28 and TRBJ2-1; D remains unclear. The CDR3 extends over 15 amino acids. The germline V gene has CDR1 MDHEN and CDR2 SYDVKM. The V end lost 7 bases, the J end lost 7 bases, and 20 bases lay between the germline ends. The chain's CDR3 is CASNKLQLQSNEQFF. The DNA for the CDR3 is TGTGCCAGCAACAAACTCCAGCTACAAAGTAATGAGCAGTTCTTC.

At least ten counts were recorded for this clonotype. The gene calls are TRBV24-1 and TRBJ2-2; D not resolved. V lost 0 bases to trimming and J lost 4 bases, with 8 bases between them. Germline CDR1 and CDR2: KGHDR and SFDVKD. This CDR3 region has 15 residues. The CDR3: CATSDLQIGTGELFF. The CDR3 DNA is TGTGCCACCAGTGATTTGCAAATCGGCACCGGGGAGCTGTTTTTT.

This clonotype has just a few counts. This CDR3 is CSGSASGISSTDTQYF. The CDR3 nucleotides read TGCAGTGGTTCGGCTAGCGGGATTTCTAGCACAGATACGCAGTATTTT. The rearrangement uses TRBV20-1 and TRBJ2-3, with TRBD2 matching 9 bases. The CDR3 has 16 residues. Looked up from germline, CDR1 is DFQATT and CDR2 is SNEGSKA (reference sequence). The trim removed 7 bases at V and 0 bases at J, leaving 11 bases unmatched.

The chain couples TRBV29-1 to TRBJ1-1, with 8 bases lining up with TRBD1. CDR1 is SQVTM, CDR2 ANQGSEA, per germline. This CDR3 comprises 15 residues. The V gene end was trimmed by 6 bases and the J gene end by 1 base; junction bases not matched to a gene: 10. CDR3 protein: CSVGTGWAPNTEAFF. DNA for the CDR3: TGCAGCGTCGGGACAGGATGGGCTCCGAACACTGAAGCTTTCTTT.

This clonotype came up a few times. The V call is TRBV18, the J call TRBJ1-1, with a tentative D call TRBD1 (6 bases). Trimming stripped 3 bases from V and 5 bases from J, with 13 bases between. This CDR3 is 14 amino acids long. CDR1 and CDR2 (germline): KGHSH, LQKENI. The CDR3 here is CASSPTSGDTEAFF. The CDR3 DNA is TGTGCCAGCTCACCTACATCAGGGGATACTGAAGCTTTCTTT.

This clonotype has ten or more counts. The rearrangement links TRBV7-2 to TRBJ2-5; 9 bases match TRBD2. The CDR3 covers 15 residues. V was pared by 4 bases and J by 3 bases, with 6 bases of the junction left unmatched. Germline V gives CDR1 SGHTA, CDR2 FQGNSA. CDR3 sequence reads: CASSSYSGREETQYF. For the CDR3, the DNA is TGTGCCAGCAGCTCTTATAGCGGGAGAGAAGAGACCCAGTACTTC. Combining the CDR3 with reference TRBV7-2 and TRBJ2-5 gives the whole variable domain GAGVSQSPSNKVTEKGKDVELRCDPISGHTALYWYRQSLGQGLEFLIYFQGNSAPDKSGLPSDRFSAERTGGSVSTLTIQRTQQEDSAVYLCASSSYSGREETQYFGPGTRLLVL.

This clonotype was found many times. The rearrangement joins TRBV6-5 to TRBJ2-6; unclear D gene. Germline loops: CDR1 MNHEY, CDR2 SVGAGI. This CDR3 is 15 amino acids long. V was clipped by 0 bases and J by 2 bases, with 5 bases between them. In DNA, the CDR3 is TGTGCCAGCAGTTACTCTGGTACTGGGGCCAACGTCCTGACTTTC. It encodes CASSYSGTGANVLTF.

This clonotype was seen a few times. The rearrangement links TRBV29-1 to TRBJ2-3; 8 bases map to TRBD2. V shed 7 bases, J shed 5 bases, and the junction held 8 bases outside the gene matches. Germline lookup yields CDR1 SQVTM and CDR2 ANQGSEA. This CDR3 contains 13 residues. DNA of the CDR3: TGCAGCGGGACAGCGGGAGCCAGAGATACGCAGTATTTT. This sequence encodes CSGTAGARDTQYF.

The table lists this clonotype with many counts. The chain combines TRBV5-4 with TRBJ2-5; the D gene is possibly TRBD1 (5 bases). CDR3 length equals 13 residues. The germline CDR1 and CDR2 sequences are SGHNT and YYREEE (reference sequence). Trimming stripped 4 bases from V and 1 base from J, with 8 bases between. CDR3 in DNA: TGTGCCAGCAGCCGACAGATCCAAGAGACCCAGTACTTC. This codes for CASSRQIQETQYF. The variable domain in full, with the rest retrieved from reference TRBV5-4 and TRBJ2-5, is ETGVTQSPTHLIKTRGQQVTLRCSSQSGHNTVSWYQQALGQGPQFIFQYYREEENGRGNFPPRFSGLQFPNYSSELNVNALELDDSALYLCASSRQIQETQYFGPGTRLLVL.

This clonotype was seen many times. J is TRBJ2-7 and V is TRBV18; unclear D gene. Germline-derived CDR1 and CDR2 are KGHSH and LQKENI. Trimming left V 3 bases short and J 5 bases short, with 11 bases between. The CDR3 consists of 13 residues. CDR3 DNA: TGTGCCAGCTCACCGGGGATGGCGGACGAGCAGTACTTC. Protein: CASSPGMADEQYF.

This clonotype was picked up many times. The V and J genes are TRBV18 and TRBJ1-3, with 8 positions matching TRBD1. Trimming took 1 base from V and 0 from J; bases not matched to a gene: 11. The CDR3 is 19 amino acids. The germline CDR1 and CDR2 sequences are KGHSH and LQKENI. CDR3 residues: CASSPLGQGVMSSGNTIYF. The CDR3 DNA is TGTGCCAGCTCACCACTCGGACAGGGTGTCATGAGCTCTGGAAACACCATATATTTT.

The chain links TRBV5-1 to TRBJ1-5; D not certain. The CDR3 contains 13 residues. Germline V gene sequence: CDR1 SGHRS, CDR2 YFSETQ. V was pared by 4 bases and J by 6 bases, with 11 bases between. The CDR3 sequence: CASSQDTGQPQHF. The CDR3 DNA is TGCGCCAGCAGCCAAGATACGGGTCAGCCCCAGCATTTT. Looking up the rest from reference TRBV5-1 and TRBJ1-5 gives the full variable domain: KAGVTQTPRYLIKTRGQQVTLSCSPISGHRSVSWYQQTPGQGLQFLFEYFSETQRNKGNFPGRFSGRQFSNSRSEMNVSTLELGDSALYLCASSQDTGQPQHFGDGTRLSIL.

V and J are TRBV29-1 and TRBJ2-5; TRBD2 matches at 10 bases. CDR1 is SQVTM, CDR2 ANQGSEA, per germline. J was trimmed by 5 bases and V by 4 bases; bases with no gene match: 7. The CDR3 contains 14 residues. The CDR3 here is CSVVEAGGLETQYF. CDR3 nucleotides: TGCAGCGTTGTCGAAGCGGGAGGGTTGGAGACCCAGTACTTC.

The CDR3 DNA sequence: TGTGCCAGCAGTTTCCAGGGGCTGACTGAAGCTTTCTTT. Translation gives CASSFQGLTEAFF. The V and J genes are TRBV12-3 or TRBV12-4 and TRBJ1-1; possibly TRBD1 for D (6 bases). This CDR3 region has 13 residues. Trimming took 3 bases from V and 5 from J, leaving 10 bases between them.

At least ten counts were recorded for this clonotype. CDR3 sequence reads: CASSPDSGITDTQYF. In DNA, the CDR3 is TGTGCCAGCTCACCGGATAGCGGGATCACAGATACGCAGTATTTT. The chain combines TRBV18 with TRBJ2-3; the match to TRBD2 covers 8 bases. J gave up 2 bases and V 3 bases, and 4 bases lay outside the gene matches. The CDR3 loop spans 15 amino acids. CDR1 is KGHSH, CDR2 LQKENI, per germline. Complete variable domain (other parts from reference TRBV18 and TRBJ2-3): NAGVMQNPRHLVRRRGQEARLRCSPMKGHSHVYWYRQLPEEGLKFMVYLQKENIIDESGMPKERFSAEFPKEGPSILRIQQVVRGDSAAYFCASSPDSGITDTQYFGPGTRLTVL.

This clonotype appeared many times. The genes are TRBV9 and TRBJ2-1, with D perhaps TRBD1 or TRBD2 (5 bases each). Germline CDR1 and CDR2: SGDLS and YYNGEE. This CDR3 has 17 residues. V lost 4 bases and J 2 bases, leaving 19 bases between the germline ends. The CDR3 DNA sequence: TGTGCCAGCAGCCTGGGACCCGAATCGGGCCCCTACAATGAGCAGTTCTTC. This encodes CASSLGPESGPYNEQFF.

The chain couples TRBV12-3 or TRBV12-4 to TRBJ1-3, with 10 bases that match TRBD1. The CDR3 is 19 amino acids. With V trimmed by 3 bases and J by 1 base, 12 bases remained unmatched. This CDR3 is CASSFRDRGPTGSGNTIYF. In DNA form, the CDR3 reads TGTGCCAGCAGTTTCCGGGACAGGGGACCTACAGGTTCTGGAAACACCATATATTTT.

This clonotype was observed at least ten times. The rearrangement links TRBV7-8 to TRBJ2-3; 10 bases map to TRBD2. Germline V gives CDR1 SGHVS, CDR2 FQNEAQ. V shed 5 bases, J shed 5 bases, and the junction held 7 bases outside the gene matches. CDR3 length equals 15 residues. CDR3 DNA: TGTGCCAGCAGCCCCTTAGCGGGAGGTGGAGATACGCAGTATTTT. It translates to CASSPLAGGGDTQYF.